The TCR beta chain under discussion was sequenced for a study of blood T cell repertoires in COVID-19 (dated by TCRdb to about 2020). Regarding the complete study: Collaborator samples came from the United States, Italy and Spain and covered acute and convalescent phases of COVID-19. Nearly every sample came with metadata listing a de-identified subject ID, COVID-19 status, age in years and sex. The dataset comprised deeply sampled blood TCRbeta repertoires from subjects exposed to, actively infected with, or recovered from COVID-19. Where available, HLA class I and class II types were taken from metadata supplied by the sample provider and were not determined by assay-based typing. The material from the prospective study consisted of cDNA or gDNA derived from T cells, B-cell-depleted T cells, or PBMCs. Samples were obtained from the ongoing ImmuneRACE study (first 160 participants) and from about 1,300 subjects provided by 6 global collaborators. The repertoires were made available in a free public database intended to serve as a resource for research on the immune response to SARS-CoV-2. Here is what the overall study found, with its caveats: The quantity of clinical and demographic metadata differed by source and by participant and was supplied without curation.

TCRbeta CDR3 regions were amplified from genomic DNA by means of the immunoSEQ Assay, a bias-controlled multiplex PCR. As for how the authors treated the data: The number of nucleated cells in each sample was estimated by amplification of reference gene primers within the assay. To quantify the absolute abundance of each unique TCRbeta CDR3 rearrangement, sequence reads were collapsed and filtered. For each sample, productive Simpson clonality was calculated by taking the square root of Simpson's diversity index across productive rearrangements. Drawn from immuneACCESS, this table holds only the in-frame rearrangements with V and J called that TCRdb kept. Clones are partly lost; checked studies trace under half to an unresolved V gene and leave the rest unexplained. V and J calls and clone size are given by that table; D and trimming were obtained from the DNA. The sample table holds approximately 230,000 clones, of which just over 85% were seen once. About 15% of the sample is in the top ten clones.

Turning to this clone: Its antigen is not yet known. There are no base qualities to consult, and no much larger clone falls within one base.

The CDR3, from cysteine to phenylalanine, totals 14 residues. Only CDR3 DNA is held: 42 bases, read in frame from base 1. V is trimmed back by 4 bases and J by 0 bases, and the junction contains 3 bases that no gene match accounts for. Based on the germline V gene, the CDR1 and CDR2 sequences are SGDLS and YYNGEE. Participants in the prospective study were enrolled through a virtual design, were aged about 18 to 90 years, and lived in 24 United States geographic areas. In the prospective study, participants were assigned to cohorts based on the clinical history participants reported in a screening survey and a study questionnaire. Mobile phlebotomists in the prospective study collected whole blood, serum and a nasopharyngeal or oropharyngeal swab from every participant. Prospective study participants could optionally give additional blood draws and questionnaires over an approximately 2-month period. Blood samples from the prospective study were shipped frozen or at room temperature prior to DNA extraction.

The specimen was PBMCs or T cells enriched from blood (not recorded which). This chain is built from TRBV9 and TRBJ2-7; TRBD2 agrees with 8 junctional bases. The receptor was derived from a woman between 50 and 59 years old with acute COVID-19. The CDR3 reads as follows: CASSFGLASYEQYF. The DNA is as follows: TGTGCCAGCAGCTTCGGACTAGCCTCCTACGAGCAGTACTTC.